These 17 T cell receptor beta chains came from one sample sequenced in a study of blood T cells in healthy people across ages. The use of a sample-barcoded 5' primer and a J-beta primer mix characterized a second PCR of 7 to 11 cycles. TCRdb redid the calling of the 5' RACE reads with MiXCR, one entry per CDR3 protein. The table has 1,300,000 or so distinct CDR3 sequences, approximately 59% seen once. Sequencing used blood. The receptors come from a man in his late teens or twenties in good health.

The V gene is TRBV25-1, the J gene TRBJ2-5; the D gene is possibly TRBD1 (5 bases). This CDR3 has 15 residues. V was trimmed by 0 bases and J by 2 bases, leaving 10 bases between them. From germline, CDR1 is MGHDK and CDR2 SYGVNS. The CDR3: CASSEYKGNQETQYF. As DNA, the CDR3 is TGTGCCAGCAGTGAATATAAGGGGAATCAAGAGACCCAGTACTTC.

V usage is TRBV7-2 and J usage is TRBJ2-3, with 9 bases identical to TRBD2. J was trimmed by 3 bases and V by 2 bases; bases with no gene match: 12. CDR1 is SGHTA and CDR2 is FQGNSA in the germline V gene. The CDR3 has 18 residues. CDR3 coding DNA: TGTGCCAGCAGCTTATCGATACGGGGTAGCGGGAGAACAGATACGCAGTATTTT. Its translation is CASSLSIRGSGRTDTQYF.

CDR3 sequence (DNA): TGCAGCGCAACGTATGGGACCGGACCCAACAATGAGCAGTACTTC. Amino acid sequence: CSATYGTGPNNEQYF. The genes are TRBV29-1 and TRBJ2-1; perhaps D is TRBD1 or TRBD2 (5 bases each). The DNA matches TRBJ2-7 better at its end, which makes the J call doubtful. The CDR3 consists of 15 residues. Germline CDR1 reads SQVTM; CDR2 reads ANQGSEA.

CDR3 sequence reads: CASSPSPTGGETQYF. The CDR3 DNA follows: TGTGCCAGCAGCCCGTCCCCTACAGGGGGAGAGACCCAGTACTTC. The chain couples TRBV7-6 to TRBJ2-5, with 8 bases lining up with TRBD1. Germline assignment: CDR1 SGHVS and CDR2 FNYEAQ. The CDR3 covers 15 residues. V lost 5 bases and J lost 4; bases outside the gene matches: 9.

Concerning this clonotype: The junction departs from the called germline gene at one end, perhaps through a read error. The genes are TRBV5-1 and TRBJ2-1, with D possibly TRBD1 on 5 matching bases. The J call may be wrong; the DNA end is better matched by TRBJ2-7. Germline loops: CDR1 SGHRS, CDR2 YFSETQ. The CDR3 is 14 amino acids. The CDR3 sequence is CANSLYQGYNEQYF. DNA of the CDR3: TGCGCCAACAGCTTGTATCAGGGTTACAATGAGCAGTACTTC.

The gene calls are TRBV25-1 and TRBJ2-6, with unresolved D. The V and J ends lost 3 bases and 0 bases respectively, with 3 bases between them. This CDR3 comprises 14 residues. Germline V CDR1 and CDR2: MGHDK, SYGVNS. The CDR3 protein is CASSDASGANVLTF. DNA of the CDR3: TGTGCCAGCAGTGATGCCTCTGGGGCCAACGTCCTGACTTTC. The full variable domain, with the rest looked up from reference TRBV25-1 and TRBJ2-6, is EADIYQTPRYLVIGTGKKITLECSQTMGHDKMYWYQQDPGMELHLIHYSYGVNSTEKGDLSSESTVSRIRTEHFPLTLESARPSHTSQYLCASSDASGANVLTFGAGSRLTVL.

This clonotype was seen a single time. This chain connects TRBV20-1 to TRBJ1-1; D ambiguous. There are 13 residues in the CDR3. The V end lost 5 bases, the J end lost 3 bases, and 13 bases lay between the germline ends. Germline CDR1 and CDR2: DFQATT and SNEGSKA (reference sequence). The CDR3 here is CSARTRWDTEAFF. In DNA, the CDR3 is TGCAGTGCTCGGACCCGGTGGGACACTGAAGCTTTCTTT.

The rearrangement links TRBV10-2 to TRBJ1-2, with D hard to call. CDR1 is WSHSY and CDR2 is SAAADI in the germline V gene. With 4 bases removed from V and 4 bases from J, the gap between germline ends came to 16 bases. The CDR3 totals 15 residues. CDR3 bases: TGCGCCAGCAGTGTGCCCGAAACAACAAGCTATGGCTACACCTTC. Protein product: CASSVPETTSYGYTF.

V and J are TRBV24-1 and TRBJ1-2; TRBD1 matches 9 bases. Germline V gene lookup returns CDR1 KGHDR and CDR2 SFDVKD. The CDR3 extends over 13 amino acids. After removal of 5 bases from V and 8 bases from J, the junction contained 5 bases not matched to a gene. For the CDR3, the DNA is TGTGCCACCAGTGGCCTGGACAGGGGAGGCTACACCTTC. This gives the protein CATSGLDRGGYTF.

The CDR3 loop reads CASLGQGGTDTQYF. The DNA for the CDR3 is TGTGCCAGCTTAGGGCAGGGTGGCACAGATACGCAGTATTTT. The gene calls are TRBV6-1 and TRBJ2-3, with a weak D call TRBD1 (5 bases). Trimming took 8 bases from V and 1 from J, leaving 13 bases between them. The germline V gene has CDR1 MNHNS and CDR2 SASEGT. The CDR3 is made up of 14 amino acids.

The genes are TRBV4-3 and TRBJ2-3; D unclear. The CDR3 consists of 16 residues. Trimming pared 0 bases from V and 4 bases from J, leaving 14 bases between. The germline V gene encodes CDR1 LGHNA and CDR2 YSLEER. The CDR3 sequence: CASSQDPAFLADTQYF. The CDR3 nucleotides read TGCGCCAGCAGCCAAGACCCCGCCTTTCTGGCAGATACGCAGTATTTT.

The chain links TRBV29-1 to TRBJ2-1; D unresolved. CDR3 length: 14 residues. Trimming left V 4 bases short and J 6 bases short, with 16 bases between. From germline, CDR1 is SQVTM and CDR2 ANQGSEA. The CDR3 coding sequence is TGCAGCGTTGTCGCCCAGACGACGGTCAATGAGCAGTTCTTC. This gives the protein CSVVAQTTVNEQFF.

The chain couples TRBV12-3 or TRBV12-4 to TRBJ1-1; D gene uncertain. The CDR3 has 16 residues. V was clipped by 0 bases and J by 1 base, with 12 bases between them. CDR3 region: CASSLARDRGNTEAFF. The CDR3, as DNA: TGTGCCAGCAGTTTAGCGCGAGATCGGGGGAACACTGAAGCTTTCTTT.

This clonotype occurred a few times. The V gene is TRBV7-9, the J gene TRBJ1-1, with 8 bases matching TRBD1. The trim removed 6 bases at V and 5 bases at J, leaving 8 bases unmatched. Germline values: CDR1 SEHNR, CDR2 FQNEAQ (reference sequence). The length of the CDR3 is 14 residues. DNA for the CDR3: TGTGCCAGCAGGGCGGGGACAGGCTTAACTGAAGCTTTCTTT. Translation: CASRAGTGLTEAFF.

This chain links TRBV25-1 with TRBJ2-3; perhaps TRBD1 as D (5 bases). Trimming pared 3 bases from V and 2 bases from J, leaving 12 bases between. The CDR3 is made up of 15 amino acids. The V gene's germline CDR1 is MGHDK and CDR2 SYGVNS. The CDR3 DNA sequence: TGTGCCAGCAGTGACGGGCAGGGCCCCACAGATACGCAGTATTTT. This translates into CASSDGQGPTDTQYF. Variable domain in full (rest from reference TRBV25-1 and TRBJ2-3): EADIYQTPRYLVIGTGKKITLECSQTMGHDKMYWYQQDPGMELHLIHYSYGVNSTEKGDLSSESTVSRIRTEHFPLTLESARPSHTSQYLCASSDGQGPTDTQYFGPGTRLTVL.

This clonotype was seen a few times. The chain uses TRBV20-1 and TRBJ2-1; D not resolved. This CDR3 is 13 amino acids long. Germline V gene data show CDR1 as DFQATT and CDR2 as SNEGSKA (reference sequence). V gave up 1 base and J gave up 9 bases, with 13 bases separating them. CDR3 in amino acids: CSARVAGPLEQFF. CDR3 nucleotides: TGCAGTGCTAGAGTGGCTGGACCCCTTGAGCAGTTCTTC.

The chain is built from TRBV27 and TRBJ1-1, with TRBD1 matching over 7 bases. Looked up from germline, CDR1 is MNHEY and CDR2 is SMNVEV (reference sequence). The V and J ends lost 5 bases and 5 bases, in that order; junction bases with no gene match: 14. This CDR3 has 16 residues. CDR3 DNA sequence: TGTGCCAGCAGTCCATTCTACAGGGGAGGAGGAACTGAAGCTTTCTTT. This encodes CASSPFYRGGGTEAFF.